These 6 T cell receptor beta chains were sequenced from one sample in a study of CD8 T cells in Susac syndrome. After extraction with the RNeasy kit, about 0.45 to 1 ug of the RNA was reverse transcribed using random hexamers. TCRdb used MiXCR to reprocess the immunoSEQ multiplex PCR reads, holding one entry per CDR3 protein. In the table there are just over 150,000 distinct CDR3 sequences, 85% to 95% of which are singletons. The specimen was CD4+ T cells from PBMCs. Source of these receptors: a human donor with Susac syndrome.

V is TRBV12-3 or TRBV12-4 and J is TRBJ2-5; TRBD1 agrees at 9 bases. V lost 5 bases, J lost 5 bases, and 12 bases stayed unmatched. The CDR3 runs to 16 residues. The CDR3 sequence is CASSPSPGTGRETQYF. The CDR3 DNA follows: TGTGCCAGCAGTCCGTCCCCCGGGACAGGGAGGGAGACCCAGTACTTC.

V gene TRBV7-8 combines with J gene TRBJ1-4; TRBD1 is a possible D gene (6 bases). CDR1 is SGHVS, CDR2 FQNEAQ, per germline. The CDR3 sequence is 15 residues long. V lost 6 bases, J lost 8 bases, and 19 bases lay in between. In DNA, the CDR3 is TGTGCCAGCAGGCCCGGGACTTCTAGGGGGGAAAAACTGTTTTTT. It codes for CASRPGTSRGEKLFF.

This rearrangement joins TRBV18 to TRBJ2-4; TRBD1 agrees at 7 bases. The CDR3 length is 12 residues. Germline V gene data show CDR1 as KGHSH and CDR2 as LQKENI. The junction had 4 bases not matched to a gene; V was cut back by 7 bases and J by 7 bases. CDR3 nucleotide sequence: TGTGCCAGCTGGGGGACAGATAACATTCAGTACTTC. It encodes CASWGTDNIQYF.

Worth noting for this clonotype: A read error may produce the germline difference seen at one junction end. The chain links TRBV4-3 to TRBJ2-5, with D perhaps TRBD1 or TRBD2 (5 bases each). From germline, CDR1 is LGHNA and CDR2 YSLEER. The CDR3 extends over 13 amino acids. Here the CDR3 DNA reads TGCGCCAGCAGCCAAGCTCTAGGGACCCCTCCGCACTTC. It translates to CASSQALGTPPHF.

This chain links TRBV5-8 with TRBJ2-4; no reliable D call. The length of the CDR3 is 11 residues. The V gene lost 6 bases and the J gene lost 6 bases, with 7 bases spanning the gap. CDR1 and CDR2 (germline): SGHTS, YDEGEE. In DNA form, the CDR3 reads TGTGCCAGCACCCCTCTAAACATTCAGTACTTC. It yields the protein CASTPLNIQYF.

This chain links TRBV3-1 with TRBJ2-3; D perhaps matches TRBD1 (6 bases). The V end was cut by 0 bases, the J end by 5 bases, with 12 bases between. The CDR3 is 15 residues long. Germline V gene lookup returns CDR1 LGHDT and CDR2 YNNKEL (reference sequence). The chain's CDR3 is CASSQDNRAIDTQYF. In nucleotides, the CDR3 is TGTGCCAGCAGCCAAGACAACAGGGCCATAGATACGCAGTATTTT.